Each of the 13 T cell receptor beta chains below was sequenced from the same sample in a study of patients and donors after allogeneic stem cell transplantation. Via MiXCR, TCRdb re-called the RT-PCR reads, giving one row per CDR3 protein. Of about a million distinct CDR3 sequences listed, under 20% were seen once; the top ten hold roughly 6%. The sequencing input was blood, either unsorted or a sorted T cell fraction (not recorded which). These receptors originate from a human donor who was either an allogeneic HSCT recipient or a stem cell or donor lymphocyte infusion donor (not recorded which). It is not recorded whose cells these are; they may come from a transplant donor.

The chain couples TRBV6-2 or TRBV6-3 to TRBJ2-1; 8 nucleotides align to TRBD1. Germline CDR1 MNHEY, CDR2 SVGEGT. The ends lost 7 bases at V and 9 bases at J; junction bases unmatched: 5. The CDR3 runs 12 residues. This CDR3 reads CASTDRAGEQFF. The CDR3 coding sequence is TGTGCCAGCACGGACAGGGCGGGTGAGCAGTTCTTC.

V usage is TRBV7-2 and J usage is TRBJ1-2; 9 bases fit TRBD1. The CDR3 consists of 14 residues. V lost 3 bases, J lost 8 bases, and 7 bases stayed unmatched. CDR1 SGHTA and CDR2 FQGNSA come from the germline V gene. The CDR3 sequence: CASSFLQGAGGYTF. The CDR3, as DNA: TGTGCCAGCAGCTTTTTACAGGGGGCTGGGGGCTACACCTTC.

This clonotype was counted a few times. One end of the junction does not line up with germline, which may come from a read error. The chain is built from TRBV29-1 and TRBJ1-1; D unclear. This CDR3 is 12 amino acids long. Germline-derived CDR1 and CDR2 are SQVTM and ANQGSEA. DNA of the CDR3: TGCAGCGTTGAACAGGTGAAAACTGAAGCTTTCTTT. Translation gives CSVEQVKTEAFF.

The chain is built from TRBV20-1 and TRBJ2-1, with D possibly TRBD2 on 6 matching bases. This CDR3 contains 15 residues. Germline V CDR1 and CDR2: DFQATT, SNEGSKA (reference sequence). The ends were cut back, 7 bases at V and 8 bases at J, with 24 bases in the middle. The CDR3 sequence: CSVVNPGTPAHEQFF. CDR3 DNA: TGCAGTGTTGTGAACCCAGGGACTCCCGCCCATGAGCAGTTCTTC.

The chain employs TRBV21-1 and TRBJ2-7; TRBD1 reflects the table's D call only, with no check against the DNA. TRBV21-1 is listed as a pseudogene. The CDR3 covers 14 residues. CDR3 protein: CASSQQGFTYEQYF. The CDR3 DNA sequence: TGTGCCAGCAGCCAACAGGGGTTTACCTACGAGCAGTACTTC.

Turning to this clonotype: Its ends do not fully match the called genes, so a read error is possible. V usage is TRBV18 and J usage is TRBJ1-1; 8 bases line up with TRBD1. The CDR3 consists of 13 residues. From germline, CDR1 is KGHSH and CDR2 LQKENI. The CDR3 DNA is TGTGCCAGCTCACCCTATGGACAGGGCATGTTTCCTTTT. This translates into CASSPYGQGMFPF.

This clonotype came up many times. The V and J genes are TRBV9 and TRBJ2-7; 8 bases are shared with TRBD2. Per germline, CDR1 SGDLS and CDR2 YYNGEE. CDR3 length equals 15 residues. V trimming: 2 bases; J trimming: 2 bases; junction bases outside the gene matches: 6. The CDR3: CASSVGTSGAYEQYF. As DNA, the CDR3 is TGTGCCAGCAGCGTGGGAACTAGCGGAGCCTACGAGCAGTACTTC.

Here the CDR3 reads CASSLNPEVSYEQYF. CDR3 coding DNA: TGTGCCAGCAGTCTCAACCCCGAAGTCTCCTACGAGCAGTACTTC. The V call is TRBV7-8, the J call TRBJ2-7, with D hard to call. Germline CDR1 reads SGHVS; CDR2 reads FQNEAQ. The CDR3 consists of 15 residues. Trimming removed 6 bases at V and 0 bases at J, with 15 bases between.

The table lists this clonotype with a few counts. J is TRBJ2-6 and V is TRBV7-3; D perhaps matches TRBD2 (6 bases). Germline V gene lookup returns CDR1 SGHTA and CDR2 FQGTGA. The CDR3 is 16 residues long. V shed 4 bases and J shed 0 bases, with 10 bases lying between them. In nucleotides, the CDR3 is TGTGCCAGCAGCTCCCGGACTACCTCTGGGGCCAACGTCCTGACTTTC. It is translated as CASSSRTTSGANVLTF.

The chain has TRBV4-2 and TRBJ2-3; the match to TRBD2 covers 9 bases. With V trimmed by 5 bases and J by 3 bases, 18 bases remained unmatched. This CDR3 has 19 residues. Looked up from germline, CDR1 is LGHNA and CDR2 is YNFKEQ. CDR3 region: CASSTRDTGGGAKTDTQYF. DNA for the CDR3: TGTGCCAGCAGCACGAGAGACACTGGCGGGGGGGCCAAAACAGATACGCAGTATTTT.

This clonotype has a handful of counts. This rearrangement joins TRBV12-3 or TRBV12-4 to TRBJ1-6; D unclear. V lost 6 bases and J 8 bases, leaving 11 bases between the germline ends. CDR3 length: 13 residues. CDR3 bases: TGTGCCAGCAGCCTAAGAGGGTATTCACCCCTCCACTTT. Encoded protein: CASSLRGYSPLHF.

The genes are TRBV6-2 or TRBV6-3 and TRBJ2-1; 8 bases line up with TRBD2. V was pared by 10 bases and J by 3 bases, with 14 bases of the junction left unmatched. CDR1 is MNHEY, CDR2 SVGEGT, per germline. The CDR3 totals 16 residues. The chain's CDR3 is CATSILRGGLYNEQFF. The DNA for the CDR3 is TGTGCCACTTCGATACTCCGGGGGGGGCTCTACAATGAGCAGTTCTTC.

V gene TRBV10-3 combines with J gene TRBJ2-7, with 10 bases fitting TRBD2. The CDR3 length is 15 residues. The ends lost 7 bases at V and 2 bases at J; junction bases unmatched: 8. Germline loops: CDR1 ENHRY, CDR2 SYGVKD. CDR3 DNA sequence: TGTGCCATCACGCGACTAGCGGGTTTAACCTACGAGCAGTACTTC. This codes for CAITRLAGLTYEQYF.